The source of this T cell receptor beta chain is a study of coeliac disease. As for the study in general: Coeliac patients had active, refractory type I, or gluten-free-diet-controlled disease. The study's findings and limits: Lower clonality than controls marked TRB and TRG repertoires from active celiac intraepithelial and lamina propria samples. Known gliadin-specific TRB sequences: about 55% of the 18 coeliac samples, only 1 of 6 controls. The authors considered this approach unsuitable for unbiased detection of gliadin-specific T cells.

The germline V gene has CDR1 SGDLS and CDR2 YYNGEE. This CDR3 comprises 13 residues. Trimming shortened V by 1 base and J by 0 bases, and 4 bases separated the two germline ends. Using immunoSEQ multiplex PCR, the repertoire was profiled, and TCRdb retains in-frame clones only, with some absent. This sample carries about 4,800 clones, about four fifths of them seen once, and the ten largest clones take roughly 5%. A remark on this clone: The antigen remains unidentified.

The source is a woman aged 18-35 years with active celiac disease. Material: lamina propria lymphocytes from the gut. The chain employs TRBV9 and TRBJ1-2; D unresolved. The CDR3 nucleotides are TGTGCCAGCAGCGTAATCTCTAACTATGGCTACACCTTC. This codes for CASSVISNYGYTF.